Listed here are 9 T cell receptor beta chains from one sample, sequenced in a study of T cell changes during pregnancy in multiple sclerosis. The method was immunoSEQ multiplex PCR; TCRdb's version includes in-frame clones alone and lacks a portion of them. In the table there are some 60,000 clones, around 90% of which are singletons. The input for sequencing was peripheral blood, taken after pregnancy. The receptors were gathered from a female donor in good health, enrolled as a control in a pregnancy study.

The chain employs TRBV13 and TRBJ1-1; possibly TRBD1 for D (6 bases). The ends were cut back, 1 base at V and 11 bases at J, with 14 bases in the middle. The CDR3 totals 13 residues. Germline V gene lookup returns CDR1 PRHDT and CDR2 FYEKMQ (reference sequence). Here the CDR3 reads CASSLVQGVGAFF. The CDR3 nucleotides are TGTGCCAGCAGCTTAGTACAGGGAGTCGGTGCTTTCTTT.

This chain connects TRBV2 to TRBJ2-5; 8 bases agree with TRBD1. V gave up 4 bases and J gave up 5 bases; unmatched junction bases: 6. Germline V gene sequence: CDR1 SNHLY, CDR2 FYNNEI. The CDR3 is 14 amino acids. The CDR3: CASSVGQATETQYF. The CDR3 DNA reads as TGTGCCAGCAGTGTGGGACAGGCCACGGAGACCCAGTACTTC.

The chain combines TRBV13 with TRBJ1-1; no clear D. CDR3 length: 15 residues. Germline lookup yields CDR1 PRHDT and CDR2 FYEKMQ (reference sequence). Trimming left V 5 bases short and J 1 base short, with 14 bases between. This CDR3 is CASSQDPVTNTEAFF. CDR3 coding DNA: TGTGCCAGCAGCCAGGATCCTGTTACGAACACTGAAGCTTTCTTT.

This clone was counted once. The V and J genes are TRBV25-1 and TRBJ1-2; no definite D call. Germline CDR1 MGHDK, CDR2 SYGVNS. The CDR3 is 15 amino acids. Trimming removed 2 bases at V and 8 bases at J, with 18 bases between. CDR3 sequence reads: CASSEGGVLTGGYTF. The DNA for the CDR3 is TGTGCCAGCAGTGAAGGTGGGGTTCTAACGGGGGGCTACACCTTC.

The CDR3 DNA reads TGTGCCAGCAGTTCACTCGGACAGTCCTCTGGAAACACCATATATTTT. Protein: CASSSLGQSSGNTIYF. The chain joins TRBV28 to TRBJ1-3, with D tentatively TRBD1 (6 bases). The CDR3 consists of 16 residues. CDR1 MDHEN and CDR2 SYDVKM come from the germline V gene. Deletions cut 4 bases from V and 0 bases from J, with 13 bases between.

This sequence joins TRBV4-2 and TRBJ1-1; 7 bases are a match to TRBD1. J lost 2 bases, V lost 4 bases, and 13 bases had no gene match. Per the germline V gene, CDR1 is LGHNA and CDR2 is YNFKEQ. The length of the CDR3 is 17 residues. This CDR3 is CASSPLLRRDSNTEAFF. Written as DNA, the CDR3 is TGTGCCAGCAGCCCTCTTCTCCGAAGGGACAGCAACACTGAAGCTTTCTTT.

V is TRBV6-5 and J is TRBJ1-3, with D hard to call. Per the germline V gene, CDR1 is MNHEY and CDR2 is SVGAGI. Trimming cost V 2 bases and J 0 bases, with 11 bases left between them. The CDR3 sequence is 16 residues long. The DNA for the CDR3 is TGTGCCAGCAGTTACCGACTGACCGACTCTGGAAACACCATATATTTT. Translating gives CASSYRLTDSGNTIYF.

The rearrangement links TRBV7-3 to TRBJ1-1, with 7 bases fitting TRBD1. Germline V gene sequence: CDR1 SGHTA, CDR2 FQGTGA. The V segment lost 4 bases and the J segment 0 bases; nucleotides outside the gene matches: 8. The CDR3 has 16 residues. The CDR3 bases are TGTGCCAGCAGCTCCTCATCCAGGGGGTTGAACACTGAAGCTTTCTTT. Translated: CASSSSSRGLNTEAFF.

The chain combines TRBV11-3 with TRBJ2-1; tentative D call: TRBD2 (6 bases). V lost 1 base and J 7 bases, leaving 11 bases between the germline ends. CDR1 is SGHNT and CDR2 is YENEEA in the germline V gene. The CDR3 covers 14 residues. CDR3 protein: CASSLGQRVNEQFF. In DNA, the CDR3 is TGTGCCAGCAGCTTAGGGCAGCGGGTAAATGAGCAGTTCTTC.